The 8 T cell receptor beta chains reported below all come from one sample, sequenced in a study of tumor-infiltrating lymphocytes in oesophageal squamous cell carcinoma. In TCRdb, the PCR reads were re-called with MiXCR into one record per CDR3 protein. In the table there are approximately 18,000 distinct CDR3 sequences, roughly 40% of which are singletons. The sequenced sample consisted of normal esophageal tissue next to the tumor. The receptors shown here come from a female donor with esophageal squamous cell carcinoma.

This chain joins TRBV28 and TRBJ2-3; tentative D call: TRBD1 (5 bases). The J call is doubtful: the DNA matches TRBJ2-1 better. This CDR3 contains 13 residues. CDR1 and CDR2 (germline): MDHEN, SYDVKM. CDR3 sequence: CASTESRAREQFF. The CDR3 coding sequence is TGTGCCAGCACCGAAAGCAGGGCTCGGGAGCAGTTCTTC.

This clonotype was counted between two and nine times. The chain joins TRBV7-2 to TRBJ2-1, with D perhaps matching TRBD2 (6 bases). V dropped 1 base and J dropped 5 bases, with 9 bases sitting between them. This CDR3 region has 14 residues. Germline V gene data show CDR1 as SGHTA and CDR2 as FQGNSA. This CDR3 reads CASSLGRGNNEQFF. The CDR3 DNA reads TGTGCCAGCAGCTTAGGCCGGGGGAACAATGAGCAGTTCTTC.

This chain uses TRBV6-1 with TRBJ2-1, with 12 bases aligning to TRBD2. V was clipped by 2 bases and J by 15 bases; unmatched bases: 8. CDR1 and CDR2 (germline): MNHNS, SASEGT. This CDR3 spans 14 amino acids. The CDR3 region has the DNA TGTGCCAGCAGTGAATGGGCTAGCGGGAGGGCCCGGTTCTTC. It specifies CASSEWASGRARFF.

Only a few counts were recorded for this clonotype. The V call is TRBV7-3, the J call TRBJ2-7, with D unclear. Trimming stripped 5 bases from V and 2 bases from J, with 13 bases between. CDR3 size: 14 residues. The V gene's germline CDR1 is SGHTA and CDR2 FQGTGA. CDR3 in amino acids: CASSREESPYEQYF. CDR3 bases: TGTGCCAGCAGCCGTGAGGAATCTCCCTACGAGCAGTACTTC.

Sample share makes this clonotype medium-sized. The gene calls are TRBV7-2 and TRBJ1-1; D not resolved. Deletions cut 6 bases from V and 0 bases from J, with 8 bases between. The germline V gene encodes CDR1 SGHTA and CDR2 FQGNSA. The length of the CDR3 is 13 residues. The CDR3 DNA is TGTGCCAGCAGTCCACAGATGAACACTGAAGCTTTCTTT. Amino acid sequence: CASSPQMNTEAFF.

This clonotype was found once. The gene calls are TRBV12-3 or TRBV12-4 and TRBJ2-3; D call uncertain. Matching the DNA end better, TRBJ2-7 makes the J call doubtful. The CDR3 runs 13 residues. CDR3 sequence: CASSLDLSYEQYF. The CDR3 nucleotides are TGTGCCAGCAGTTTAGATCTCTCCTACGAGCAGTACTTC.

The chain is built from TRBV7-2 and TRBJ2-3; 7 bases are shared with TRBD1. The J call is in doubt because the DNA end fits TRBJ1-1 better. This CDR3 has 13 amino acids. Per germline, CDR1 SGHTA and CDR2 FQGNSA. CDR3 DNA sequence: TGTGCCATCAACAGGGGAGTGAACACTGAAGCTTTCTTT. Its translation: CAINRGVNTEAFF.

CDR3 protein: CASSTSRSSTDTQYF. The CDR3 bases are TGTGCCAGCAGTACCTCTAGGAGTAGCACAGATACGCAGTATTTT. V usage is TRBV6-1 and J usage is TRBJ2-3; no reliable D call. This CDR3 has 15 residues. Deletions cut 5 bases from V and 0 bases from J, with 12 bases between. CDR1 MNHNS and CDR2 SASEGT come from the germline V gene.